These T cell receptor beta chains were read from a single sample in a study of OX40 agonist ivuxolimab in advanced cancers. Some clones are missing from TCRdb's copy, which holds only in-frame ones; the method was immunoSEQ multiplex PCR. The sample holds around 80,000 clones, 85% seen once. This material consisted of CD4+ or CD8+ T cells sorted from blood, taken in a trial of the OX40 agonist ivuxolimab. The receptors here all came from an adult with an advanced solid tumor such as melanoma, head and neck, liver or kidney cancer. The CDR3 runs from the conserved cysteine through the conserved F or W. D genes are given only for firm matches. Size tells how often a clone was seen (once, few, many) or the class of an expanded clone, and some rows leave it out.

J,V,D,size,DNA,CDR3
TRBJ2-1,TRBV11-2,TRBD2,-,TGTGCCAGCAGGGGTACTAGCGGGAGGGCCCCCTTTGCGTTCTTC,CASRGTSGRAPFAFF
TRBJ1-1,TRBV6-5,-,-,TGTGCCAGCAGTTACTCGGGCGGACCTAAGAACACTGAAGCTTTCTTT,CASSYSGGPKNTEAFF
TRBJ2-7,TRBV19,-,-,TGTGCCAGTAGTACCCGGACGTGGGAGGCCTACGAGCAGTACTTC,CASSTRTWEAYEQYF
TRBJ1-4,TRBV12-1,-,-,TGTGCCAGCCGCCCCGGGACAGGGGAATCGACTAATGAAAAACTGTTTTTT,CASRPGTGESTNEKLFF
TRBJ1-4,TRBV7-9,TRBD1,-,TGTGCCAGCAGCCCGACAGGGGTAGGGGAAAAACTGTTTTTT,CASSPTGVGEKLFF
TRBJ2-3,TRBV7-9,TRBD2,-,TGTGCCAGCAGCCCTAGCGGGGGGCCAGATACGCAGTATTTT,CASSPSGGPDTQYF
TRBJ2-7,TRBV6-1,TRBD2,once,TGTGCCAGCCGTGGCTTAGTAGCGGGAAACACCTACGAGCAGTACTTC,CASRGLVAGNTYEQYF
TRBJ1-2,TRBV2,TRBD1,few,TGTGCCAGCAGTCGCGACAGGGGCGTAGGCTACACCTTC,CASSRDRGVGYTF
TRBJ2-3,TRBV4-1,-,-,TGCGCCAGCAGCCGGGGGACCCCGGGAGATACGCAGTATTTT,CASSRGTPGDTQYF
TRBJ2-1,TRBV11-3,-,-,TGTGCCAGCAGCCAACGGGGTTTTCGCTCGAATGAGCAGTTCTTC,CASSQRGFRSNEQFF
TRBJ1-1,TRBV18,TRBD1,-,TGTGCCAGCTCACCAAGTCAGGGGGCGCGGACTGAAGCTTTCTTT,CASSPSQGARTEAFF
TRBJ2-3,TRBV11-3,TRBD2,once,TGTGCCAGCAGCCCACGTTGGGGTAGCGGGGGAGCTACAGATACGCAGTATTTT,CASSPRWGSGGATDTQYF
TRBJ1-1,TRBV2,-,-,TGTGCCAGCAGCAAGGGTCAGGTTCGTGACACTGAAGCTTTCTTT,CASSKGQVRDTEAFF
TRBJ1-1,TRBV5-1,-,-,TGCGCCAGCAGCTACGTCCAGGGTTATGACACTGAAGCTTTCTTT,CASSYVQGYDTEAFF
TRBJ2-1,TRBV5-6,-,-,TGTGCCAGCAGCCCGACGGGGCATAGCGGCTCCTACAATGAGCAGTTCTTC,CASSPTGHSGSYNEQFF
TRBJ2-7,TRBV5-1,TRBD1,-,TGCGCCAGCAGCGCAGGGGGACAGGGGGTCTACGAGCAGTACTTC,CASSAGGQGVYEQYF
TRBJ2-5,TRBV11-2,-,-,TGTGCCAGCAGCTTAGGGGTGTCCGGGGCGGGGAAGACCCAGTACTTC,CASSLGVSGAGKTQYF
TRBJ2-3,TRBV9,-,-,TGTGCCAGCAGCGTAGCTCCCACGGGGGCAGATACGCAGTATTTT,CASSVAPTGADTQYF
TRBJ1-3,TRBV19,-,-,TGTGCCAGTAGTATCCCAGGGATCCCAAACACCATATATTTT,CASSIPGIPNTIYF
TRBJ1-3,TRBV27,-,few,TGTGCCAGCAGTTTGGGAGGTACTGGAAACACCATATATTTT,CASSLGGTGNTIYF
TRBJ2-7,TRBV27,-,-,TGTGCCAGCAGTAAACAACTGAGTCCCTTAAGCTCCTACGAGCAGTACTTC,CASSKQLSPLSSYEQYF
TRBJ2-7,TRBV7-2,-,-,TGTGCCAGCAGCCCGGGTGGCTCCTACGAGCAGTACTTC,CASSPGGSYEQYF
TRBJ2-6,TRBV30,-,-,TGTGCCTGGAGGCGGGGAAGTTATCTCTCTGGGGCCAACGTCCTGACTTTC,CAWRRGSYLSGANVLTF
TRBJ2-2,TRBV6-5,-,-,TGTGCCAGCCACAGGGGAGGAACCGGGGAGCTGTTTTTT,CASHRGGTGELFF
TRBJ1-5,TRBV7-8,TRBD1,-,TGTGCCAGCAGCTTAGCAGCGGGGACAGGCTATCAGCCCCAGCATTTT,CASSLAAGTGYQPQHF
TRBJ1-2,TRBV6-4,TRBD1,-,TGTGCCAGCAGTGACCGAACAGGGGTGGGCGGCTACACCTTC,CASSDRTGVGGYTF
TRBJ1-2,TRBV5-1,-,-,TGCGCCAGCAGCTATAGGACAGCCGACGACTATGGCTACACCTTC,CASSYRTADDYGYTF
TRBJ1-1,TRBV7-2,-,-,TGTGCCAGCCTACGCGGGGCAGCGTGGAACACTGAAGCTTTCTTT,CASLRGAAWNTEAFF
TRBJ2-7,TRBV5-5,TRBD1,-,TGTGCCAGCAGCCCCCCGATGAGGGGGCCCTACGAGCAGTACTTC,CASSPPMRGPYEQYF
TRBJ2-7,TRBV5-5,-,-,TGTGCCAGCAGCTTGGCCCCGGGGGCCTACTACGAGCAGTACTTC,CASSLAPGAYYEQYF
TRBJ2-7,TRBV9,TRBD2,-,TGTGCCAGCAGCGTAGGACTAGCGGGAGTCTGGGAGCAGTACTTC,CASSVGLAGVWEQYF
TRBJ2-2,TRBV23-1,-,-,TGCGCCAGCAGTCAGAACACAGCGAACACCGGGGAGCTGTTTTTT,CASSQNTANTGELFF
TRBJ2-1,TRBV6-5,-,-,TGTGCCAACCCGAATTTGGTCGATGAGCAGTTCTTC,CANPNLVDEQFF
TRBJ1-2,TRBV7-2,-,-,TGTGCCAGCAGCTTAGTTCCCGGGACGGGTAGTGGGTATGGCTACACCTTC,CASSLVPGTGSGYGYTF
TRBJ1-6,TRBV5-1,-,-,TGCGCCAGCAGCTCCGAACCGTACGAATCACCCCTCCACTTT,CASSSEPYESPLHF
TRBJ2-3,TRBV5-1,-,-,TGCGCCAGCAGCACAATACAGGGACCCTCTAGCACAGATACGCAGTATTTT,CASSTIQGPSSTDTQYF
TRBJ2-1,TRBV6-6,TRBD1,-,TGTGCCAGCAGCCACGACAGGGAGCCCTCCTACAATGAGCAGTTCTTC,CASSHDREPSYNEQFF
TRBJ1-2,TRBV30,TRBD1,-,TGTGCCTGGACTGACAGGGGCTGGTATGGCTACACCTTC,CAWTDRGWYGYTF
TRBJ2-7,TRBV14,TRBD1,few,TGTGCCAGCAGCCAGGACAGGGGGCCATACGAGCAGTACTTC,CASSQDRGPYEQYF
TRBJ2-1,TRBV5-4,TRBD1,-,TGTGCCAGCAGCCATGACAGGGTCGGGGAGCAGTTCTTC,CASSHDRVGEQFF
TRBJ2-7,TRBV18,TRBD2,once,TGTGCCAGCTCACCAGCCGGGACTAGCGCGCCCTACGAGCAGTACTTC,CASSPAGTSAPYEQYF